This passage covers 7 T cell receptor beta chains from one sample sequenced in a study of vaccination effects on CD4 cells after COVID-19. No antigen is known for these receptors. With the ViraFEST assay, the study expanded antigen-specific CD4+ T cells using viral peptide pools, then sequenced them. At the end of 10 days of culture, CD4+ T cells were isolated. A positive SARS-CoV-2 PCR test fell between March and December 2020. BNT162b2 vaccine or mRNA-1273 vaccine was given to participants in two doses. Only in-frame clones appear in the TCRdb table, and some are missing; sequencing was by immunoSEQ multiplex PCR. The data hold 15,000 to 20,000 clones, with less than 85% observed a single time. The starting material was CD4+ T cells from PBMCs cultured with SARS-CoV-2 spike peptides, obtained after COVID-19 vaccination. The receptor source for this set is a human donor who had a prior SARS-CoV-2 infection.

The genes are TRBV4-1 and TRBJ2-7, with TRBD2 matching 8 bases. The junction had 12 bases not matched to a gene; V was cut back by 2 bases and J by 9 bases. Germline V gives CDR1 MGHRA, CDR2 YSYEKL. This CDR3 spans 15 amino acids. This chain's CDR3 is CASSQRPGLDLWQYF. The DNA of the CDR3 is TGCGCCAGCAGCCAACGGCCGGGACTAGATTTGTGGCAGTACTTC.

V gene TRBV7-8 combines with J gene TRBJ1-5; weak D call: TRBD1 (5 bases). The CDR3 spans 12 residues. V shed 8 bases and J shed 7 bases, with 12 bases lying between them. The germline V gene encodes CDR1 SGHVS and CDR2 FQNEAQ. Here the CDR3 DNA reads TGTGCCAGCGGAGACGAGGGGCAGCCCCAGCATTTT. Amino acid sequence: CASGDEGQPQHF.

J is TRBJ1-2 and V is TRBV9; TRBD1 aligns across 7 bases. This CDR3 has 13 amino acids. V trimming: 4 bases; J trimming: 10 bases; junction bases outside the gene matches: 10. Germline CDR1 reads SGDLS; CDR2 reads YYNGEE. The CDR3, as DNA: TGTGCCAGCAGCCTAGGAGGACAGGAGACCTACACCTTC. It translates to CASSLGGQETYTF.

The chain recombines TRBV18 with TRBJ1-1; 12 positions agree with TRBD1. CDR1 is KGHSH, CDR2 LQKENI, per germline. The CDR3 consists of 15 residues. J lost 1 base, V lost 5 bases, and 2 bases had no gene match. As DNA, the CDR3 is TGTGCCAGCTCATTGGGACAGGGGGCGAACACTGAAGCTTTCTTT. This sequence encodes CASSLGQGANTEAFF.

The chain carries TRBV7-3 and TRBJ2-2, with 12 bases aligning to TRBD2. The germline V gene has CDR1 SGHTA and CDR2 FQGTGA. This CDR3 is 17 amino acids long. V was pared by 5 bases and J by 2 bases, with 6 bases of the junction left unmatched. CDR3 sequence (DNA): TGTGCCAGCAGCGCGAAACTAGCGGGAGGAAACACCGGGGAGCTGTTTTTT. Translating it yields CASSAKLAGGNTGELFF.

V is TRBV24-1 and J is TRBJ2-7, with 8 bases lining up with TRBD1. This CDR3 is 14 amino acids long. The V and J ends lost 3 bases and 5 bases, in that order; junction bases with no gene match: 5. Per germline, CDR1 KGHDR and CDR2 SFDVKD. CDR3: CATSDIDRGHEQYF. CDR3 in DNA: TGTGCCACCAGTGATATAGACAGGGGTCACGAGCAGTACTTC.

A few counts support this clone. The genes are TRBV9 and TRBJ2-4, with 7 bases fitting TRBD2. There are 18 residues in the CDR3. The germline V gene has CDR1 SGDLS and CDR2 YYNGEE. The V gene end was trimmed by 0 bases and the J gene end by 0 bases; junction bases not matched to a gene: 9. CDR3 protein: CASSVAGLPHLAKNIQYF. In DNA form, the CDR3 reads TGTGCCAGCAGCGTAGCGGGACTACCCCATCTAGCCAAAAACATTCAGTACTTC.